Reported below is one TCR beta chain. The source of the sample is a study of T cells expressing NK-cell markers. Study in general: Sorted CD3+CD56-NKG2C+, CD3+CD56+NKG2C- and CD3+CD56+NKG2C+ T cells were the source of the TCR beta repertoires.

5'RACE template switching built TCR beta cDNA with unique molecular identifiers. From the 5' RACE reads, TCRdb lists one entry per CDR3 protein and no DNA. This table holds 400,000 or so distinct CDR3 sequences. The germline V gene encodes CDR1 DFQATT and CDR2 SNEGSKA (reference sequence). This CDR3 is built from 15 residues. This TCR derives from a woman between 50 and 59 years old in good health. This sequence joins TRBV20-1 and TRBJ2-7. Sequencing used blood T cells: a sorted CD56 or NKG2C T cell subset, CD4+ or CD8+ T cells, or bulk PBMC T cells (not recorded which). This chain's CDR3 is CSARGVLSDSYEQYF.